The 29 T cell receptor beta chains below all came from one sample that was sequenced in a study of blood T cell repertoires in COVID-19. Here immunoSEQ multiplex PCR was the method, and the copy in TCRdb shows in-frame clones only, minus some. The sample consists of some 100,000 clones, 75% to 90% of them appearing once. Sequenced input: peripheral blood. The receptors stem from a woman in her 70s with active or convalescent COVID-19.

V gene TRBV6-5 combines with J gene TRBJ2-1; D may be TRBD1 (5 bases). V was pared by 10 bases and J by 6 bases, with 19 bases between. Germline CDR1 and CDR2: MNHEY and SVGAGI. The CDR3 spans 14 residues. Here the CDR3 DNA reads TGTGCCACTTCCCCAGGGAATCCAAGCAATGAGCAGTTCTTC. It is translated as CATSPGNPSNEQFF.

This clone has just a few counts. In the same sample, other DNA sequences code for this CDR3. This chain links TRBV18 with TRBJ1-2; 10 bases are shared with TRBD1. Trimming cost V 0 bases and J 2 bases; bases outside gene matches: 0. This CDR3 contains 15 residues. The germline CDR1 and CDR2 sequences are KGHSH and LQKENI. CDR3 in DNA: TGTGCCAGCTCACCACCGGGACAGGGGAACTATGGCTACACCTTC. Protein product: CASSPPGQGNYGYTF.

The count of this clone is one. The rearrangement joins TRBV7-2 to TRBJ1-2; TRBD1 matches at 9 bases. This CDR3 has 15 residues. Trimming took 4 bases from V and 7 from J; bases not matched to a gene: 10. Germline V gives CDR1 SGHTA, CDR2 FQGNSA. The CDR3 DNA follows: TGTGCCAGCAGCTCCCCCGGGACAGGGCGTTTTGGCTACACCTTC. The encoded protein is CASSSPGTGRFGYTF. Combining the CDR3 with reference TRBV7-2 and TRBJ1-2 gives the whole variable domain GAGVSQSPSNKVTEKGKDVELRCDPISGHTALYWYRQSLGQGLEFLIYFQGNSAPDKSGLPSDRFSAERTGGSVSTLTIQRTQQEDSAVYLCASSSPGTGRFGYTFGSGTRLTVV.

This chain connects TRBV9 to TRBJ2-3; TRBD1 agrees at 7 bases. CDR1 is SGDLS, CDR2 YYNGEE, per germline. V lost 0 bases to trimming and J lost 2 bases; unmatched junction nucleotides: 3. There are 15 residues in the CDR3. CDR3 sequence reads: CASSVDRGTTDTQYF. CDR3 coding DNA: TGTGCCAGCAGCGTAGACAGGGGAACCACAGATACGCAGTATTTT.

The chain carries TRBV5-5 and TRBJ2-7, with 10 bases lining up with TRBD2. Germline trimming cut 0 bases from V and 1 base from J; bases unmatched to any gene: 4. This CDR3 contains 16 residues. CDR1 is SGHKS, CDR2 YYEKEE, per germline (reference sequence). CDR3 region: CASSLEAGGGSYEQYF. The CDR3 DNA follows: TGTGCCAGCAGCTTGGAAGCGGGAGGGGGGTCCTACGAGCAGTACTTC.

This chain uses TRBV4-3 with TRBJ2-1; TRBD2 aligns across 9 bases. This CDR3 contains 15 residues. V was clipped by 3 bases and J by 7 bases; unmatched bases: 7. CDR1 and CDR2 (germline): LGHNA, YSLEER. The CDR3 DNA sequence: TGCGCCAGCAGCCAGGCGACTAGCGGTTCAAATGAGCAGTTCTTC. Protein product: CASSQATSGSNEQFF.

V is TRBV5-4 and J is TRBJ1-3; 9 bases map to TRBD1. The germline CDR1 and CDR2 sequences are SGHNT and YYREEE (reference sequence). V shed 2 bases, J shed 4 bases, and the junction held 7 bases outside the gene matches. The CDR3 sequence is 16 residues long. DNA of the CDR3: TGTGCCAGCAGCTTCAACAGGGGGCAGGGAGGAAACACCATATATTTT. The encoded protein is CASSFNRGQGGNTIYF. The full variable domain, rest sourced from reference TRBV5-4 and TRBJ1-3, is ETGVTQSPTHLIKTRGQQVTLRCSSQSGHNTVSWYQQALGQGPQFIFQYYREEENGRGNFPPRFSGLQFPNYSSELNVNALELDDSALYLCASSFNRGQGGNTIYFGEGSWLTVV.

This chain uses TRBV6-2 or TRBV6-3 with TRBJ2-7, with D tentatively TRBD1 (6 bases). V dropped 6 bases and J dropped 5 bases, with 23 bases sitting between them. CDR1 is MNHEY, CDR2 SVGEGT, per germline. This CDR3 is 16 amino acids long. The CDR3 nucleotides are TGTGCCAGCAGCCTTCCGCCGCAGGGGCGATCTAACGAGCAGTACTTC. This translates into CASSLPPQGRSNEQYF.

This rearrangement joins TRBV6-6 to TRBJ2-7; 15 positions match TRBD2. Losses at the gene ends were 5 bases for V and 0 bases for J; bases not matched to a gene: 11. CDR3 length: 19 residues. In germline, CDR1 is MNHNY, CDR2 SVGAGI (reference sequence). The CDR3 DNA reads TGTGCCAGCAGTCCATCGCCGGGACTAGCGGGAGGTCTCTCCTACGAGCAGTACTTC. It translates to CASSPSPGLAGGLSYEQYF.

The chain combines TRBV7-2 with TRBJ2-3, with no clear D. The CDR3 extends over 14 amino acids. The V end was cut by 5 bases, the J end by 6 bases, with 15 bases between. The germline V gene encodes CDR1 SGHTA and CDR2 FQGNSA. CDR3 nucleotides: TGTGCCAGCAGCCCCACGTTCATACAGGATACGCAGTATTTT. Amino acid sequence: CASSPTFIQDTQYF. Full variable domain (remainder filled in from reference TRBV7-2 and TRBJ2-3): GAGVSQSPSNKVTEKGKDVELRCDPISGHTALYWYRQSLGQGLEFLIYFQGNSAPDKSGLPSDRFSAERTGGSVSTLTIQRTQQEDSAVYLCASSPTFIQDTQYFGPGTRLTVL.

This chain uses TRBV29-1 with TRBJ2-3; 7 nucleotides align to TRBD2. Germline loops: CDR1 SQVTM, CDR2 ANQGSEA. CDR3 length: 16 residues. V gave up 6 bases and J gave up 0 bases; unmatched junction bases: 12. The CDR3 sequence: CSVEAAGASSTDTQYF. In DNA, the CDR3 is TGCAGCGTGGAGGCGGCGGGAGCGTCGAGCACAGATACGCAGTATTTT.

This rearrangement joins TRBV5-1 to TRBJ2-6; possible D gene TRBD1, 5 bases. The ends were cut back, 2 bases at V and 0 bases at J, with 9 bases in the middle. Germline CDR1 is SGHRS and CDR2 is YFSETQ. CDR3 length equals 16 residues. CDR3: CASSLGASSGANVLTF. The CDR3 nucleotides are TGCGCCAGCAGCTTAGGGGCCAGCTCTGGGGCCAACGTCCTGACTTTC.

The V gene is TRBV7-9, the J gene TRBJ2-3; a weak D match, TRBD2 (5 bases). The CDR3 is made up of 15 amino acids. The V and J ends lost 6 bases and 1 base respectively, with 14 bases between them. The germline CDR1 and CDR2 sequences are SEHNR and FQNEAQ (reference sequence). The CDR3 region is CASRFQTTRTDTQYF. The CDR3 DNA reads as TGTGCCAGCAGGTTCCAGACTACCCGCACAGATACGCAGTATTTT.

The J gene is TRBJ2-7, the V gene TRBV28; no clear D. This CDR3 has 13 amino acids. The V and J ends lost 4 bases and 2 bases respectively, with 9 bases between them. Germline CDR1 is MDHEN and CDR2 is SYDVKM. CDR3 sequence (DNA): TGTGCCAGCAGTTCCCCCAAGCCCTACGAGCAGTACTTC. It is translated as CASSSPKPYEQYF.

The chain carries TRBV7-2 and TRBJ2-5, with D unclear. Germline V lookup: CDR1 SGHTA, CDR2 FQGNSA. Trimming cost V 1 base and J 5 bases, with 5 bases left between them. The CDR3 is 12 residues long. The CDR3 DNA is TGTGCCAGCAGCTTAGGTCGTGAGACCCAGTACTTC. It is translated as CASSLGRETQYF.

This clone turned up a few times. V and J are TRBV5-1 and TRBJ2-1; weak D call: TRBD1 (5 bases). Germline V gene data show CDR1 as SGHRS and CDR2 as YFSETQ. This CDR3 has 11 amino acids. Trimming took off 7 bases at V and 6 bases at J, with 8 bases between the two ends. The CDR3 loop reads CASGATNEQFF. CDR3 sequence (DNA): TGCGCCAGCGGGGCTACCAATGAGCAGTTCTTC. The full variable domain, its missing parts supplied by reference TRBV5-1 and TRBJ2-1, is KAGVTQTPRYLIKTRGQQVTLSCSPISGHRSVSWYQQTPGQGLQFLFEYFSETQRNKGNFPGRFSGRQFSNSRSEMNVSTLELGDSALYLCASGATNEQFFGPGTRLTVL.

The chain carries TRBV6-5 and TRBJ2-1; 11 bases map to TRBD1. The CDR3 is made up of 15 amino acids. The V gene end was trimmed by 6 bases and the J gene end by 7 bases; junction bases not matched to a gene: 8. The germline CDR1 and CDR2 sequences are MNHEY and SVGAGI. CDR3 nucleotides: TGTGCCAGCAGCTCCGGACAGGGGGCTTGGAATGAGCAGTTCTTC. Its protein product is CASSSGQGAWNEQFF.

The genes are TRBV7-2 and TRBJ2-5, with TRBD1 matching over 8 bases. V was clipped by 4 bases and J by 4 bases; unmatched bases: 5. Per the germline V gene, CDR1 is SGHTA and CDR2 is FQGNSA. CDR3 size: 14 residues. The CDR3 DNA is TGTGCCAGCAGCTATGGACAGGGAGGAGAGACCCAGTACTTC. The encoded protein is CASSYGQGGETQYF. The full variable domain, with the rest looked up from reference TRBV7-2 and TRBJ2-5, is GAGVSQSPSNKVTEKGKDVELRCDPISGHTALYWYRQSLGQGLEFLIYFQGNSAPDKSGLPSDRFSAERTGGSVSTLTIQRTQQEDSAVYLCASSYGQGGETQYFGPGTRLLVL.

The chain recombines TRBV7-2 with TRBJ1-2; D gene ambiguous. The length of the CDR3 is 15 residues. CDR1 and CDR2 (germline): SGHTA, FQGNSA. The ends were cut back, 2 bases at V and 2 bases at J, with 12 bases in the middle. Written as DNA, the CDR3 is TGTGCCAGCAGCTTACAAGGAGGGTCCAACTATGGCTACACCTTC. Translation: CASSLQGGSNYGYTF. The full variable domain, with the rest looked up from reference TRBV7-2 and TRBJ1-2, is GAGVSQSPSNKVTEKGKDVELRCDPISGHTALYWYRQSLGQGLEFLIYFQGNSAPDKSGLPSDRFSAERTGGSVSTLTIQRTQQEDSAVYLCASSLQGGSNYGYTFGSGTRLTVV.

The chain is built from TRBV28 and TRBJ1-2; D uncertain. Looked up from germline, CDR1 is MDHEN and CDR2 is SYDVKM. V lost 3 bases and J lost 3, with 8 bases in between. CDR3 length: 13 amino acids. CDR3 nucleotides: TGTGCCAGCAGTTTGGGCGGGGACTATGGCTACACCTTC. Protein: CASSLGGDYGYTF.

This clone was counted between two and nine times. The V gene is TRBV12-5, the J gene TRBJ2-2, with D possibly matching TRBD1 (6 bases). V gave up 6 bases and J gave up 6 bases, with 8 bases separating them. This CDR3 region has 12 residues. Germline CDR1 is LGHNT and CDR2 is FRNRAP. The CDR3 region is CASGPGAGELFF. CDR3 in DNA: TGTGCTAGTGGGCCAGGGGCCGGGGAGCTGTTTTTT. Drawing the rest from reference TRBV12-5 and TRBJ2-2, the complete variable domain is DARVTQTPRHKVTEMGQEVTMRCQPILGHNTVFWYRQTMMQGLELLAYFRNRAPLDDSGMPKDRFSAEMPDATLATLKIQPSEPRDSAVYFCASGPGAGELFFGEGSRLTVL.

In this sample, this clone turned up once. The chain is built from TRBV9 and TRBJ2-6; 7 bases match TRBD2. The length of the CDR3 is 18 residues. Germline lookup yields CDR1 SGDLS and CDR2 YYNGEE. J was trimmed by 2 bases and V by 2 bases; bases with no gene match: 10. CDR3 amino acids: CASSVRGSGDAGANVLTF. CDR3 sequence (DNA): TGTGCCAGCAGCGTTAGGGGAAGCGGGGACGCTGGGGCCAACGTCCTGACTTTC.

The J gene is TRBJ1-4, the V gene TRBV5-8; TRBD1 matches at 7 bases. The CDR3 extends over 14 amino acids. V was clipped by 0 bases and J by 6 bases; unmatched bases: 2. CDR1 is SGHTS and CDR2 is YDEGEE in the germline V gene. The CDR3 is CASSLGTGDEKLFF. CDR3 in DNA: TGTGCCAGCAGCTTGGGGACAGGTGATGAAAAACTGTTTTTT.

J is TRBJ1-4 and V is TRBV19; no clear D. V was clipped by 4 bases and J by 0 bases, with 6 bases between them. The CDR3 length is 14 residues. Germline values: CDR1 LNHDA, CDR2 SQIVND (reference sequence). This CDR3 reads CASSTGATNEKLFF. DNA of the CDR3: TGTGCCAGTAGTACTGGAGCAACTAATGAAAAACTGTTTTTT.

Concerning this clone: Other DNA sequences in the sample encode the same CDR3. CDR3 in DNA: TGTGCCAGCAGCCCAAGGGGCCCAGATACGCAGTATTTT. Its protein product is CASSPRGPDTQYF. The rearrangement links TRBV7-9 to TRBJ2-3; D may be TRBD1 (5 bases). V was pared by 5 bases and J by 4 bases, with 10 bases between. This CDR3 region has 13 residues. Looked up from germline, CDR1 is SEHNR and CDR2 is FQNEAQ (reference sequence).

V and J are TRBV6-2 or TRBV6-3 and TRBJ2-5; TRBD2 aligns across 7 bases. The CDR3 is made up of 20 amino acids. V trimming: 0 bases; J trimming: 3 bases; junction bases outside the gene matches: 19. Germline V gives CDR1 MNHEY, CDR2 SVGEGT. As DNA, the CDR3 is TGTGCCAGCAGTTACTCGAAGGTTCGCGGGGAGCGGGGTCTGAAAGAGACCCAGTACTTC. Protein: CASSYSKVRGERGLKETQYF.

The chain joins TRBV19 to TRBJ2-4; D remains ambiguous. V was trimmed by 0 bases and J by 2 bases, leaving 8 bases between them. The CDR3 spans 15 residues. Germline lookup yields CDR1 LNHDA and CDR2 SQIVND (reference sequence). The CDR3 coding sequence is TGTGCCAGTAGTATAGATTCAAAAACCAAAAACATTCAGTACTTC. Its translation is CASSIDSKTKNIQYF. The variable domain in full, with the rest retrieved from reference TRBV19 and TRBJ2-4, is DGGITQSPKYLFRKEGQNVTLSCEQNLNHDAMYWYRQDPGQGLRLIYYSQIVNDFQKGDIAEGYSVSREKKESFPLTVTSAQKNPTAFYLCASSIDSKTKNIQYFGAGTRLSVL.

V gene TRBV10-2 combines with J gene TRBJ2-3; 7 bases are a match to TRBD1. The ends lost 8 bases at V and 12 bases at J; junction bases unmatched: 5. Germline values: CDR1 WSHSY, CDR2 SAAADI. This CDR3 is built from 10 residues. The CDR3 protein is CASGTDLQYF. The DNA of the CDR3 is TGCGCCAGCGGGACAGATTTACAGTATTTT.

V is TRBV6-2 or TRBV6-3 and J is TRBJ1-1; 12 bases are a match to TRBD1. CDR1 and CDR2 (germline): MNHEY, SVGEGT. This CDR3 is 17 amino acids long. The ends lost 6 bases at V and 2 bases at J; junction bases unmatched: 10. The CDR3 spells CASSPGTGGLLNTEAFF. The DNA for the CDR3 is TGTGCCAGCAGCCCCGGGACAGGGGGCCTACTAAACACTGAAGCTTTCTTT.